This TCR beta chain was profiled in a study of T cell responses to AZD1222 COVID-19 vaccine. General study results and limits: Two AZD1222 doses significantly raised spike-specific TCR breadth and depth over controls. Baseline seropositivity occurred in only a handful of AZD1222 recipients.

Only in-frame clones appear in the TCRdb table, and some are missing; sequencing was by immunoSEQ multiplex PCR. The sample consists of some 50,000 clones, over 85% of them appearing once. On this clone itself: As yet, its antigen is unknown.

Trimming at V came to 1 base and at J to 3 bases, leaving 4 bases not matched to a gene. Germline V CDR1 and CDR2: KGHSH, LQKENI. The CDR3 covers 15 residues. Sequences were derived from peripheral blood, sampled 28 days after the second AZD1222 dose. The source of this sequence is an adult who received the AZD1222 COVID-19 vaccine. The chain uses TRBV18 and TRBJ1-2, with 8 bases aligning to TRBD1. CDR3 sequence (DNA): TGTGCCAGCTCACCACTAGCAGGGGGCGACTATGGCTACACCTTC. Translation: CASSPLAGGDYGYTF. Drawing the rest from reference TRBV18 and TRBJ1-2, the complete variable domain is NAGVMQNPRHLVRRRGQEARLRCSPMKGHSHVYWYRQLPEEGLKFMVYLQKENIIDESGMPKERFSAEFPKEGPSILRIQQVVRGDSAAYFCASSPLAGGDYGYTFGSGTRLTVV.